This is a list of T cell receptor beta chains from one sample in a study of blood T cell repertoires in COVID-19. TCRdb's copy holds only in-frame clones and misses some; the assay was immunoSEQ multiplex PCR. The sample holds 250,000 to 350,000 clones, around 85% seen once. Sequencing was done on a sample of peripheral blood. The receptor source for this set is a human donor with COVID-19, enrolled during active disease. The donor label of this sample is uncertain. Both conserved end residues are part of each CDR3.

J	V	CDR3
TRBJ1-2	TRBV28	CASSGYGTGDSNGYTF
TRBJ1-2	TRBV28	CASTPTDSWGYTF
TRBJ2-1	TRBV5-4	CASSLSRLAGVIENEQFF
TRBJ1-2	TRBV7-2	CASAGDRANGYTF
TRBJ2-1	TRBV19	CASMKAAGGSYNEQFF
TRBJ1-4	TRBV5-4	CASSLTATRREKLFF
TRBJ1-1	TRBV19	CASTPEGQGWTEAFF
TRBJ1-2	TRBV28	CASSPPSGRNGYTF
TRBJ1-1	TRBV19	CASSRGQGYTEAFF
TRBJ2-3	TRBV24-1	CATGWTSSDTQYF
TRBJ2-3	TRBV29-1	CSVGQASTDTQYF
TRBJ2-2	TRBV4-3	CASSPRRGPNTGELFF
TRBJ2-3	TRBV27	CASRSSPSTDTQYF
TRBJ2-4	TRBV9	CASSAGHLAKNIQYF
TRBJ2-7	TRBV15	CATSRDGAAGQQYF
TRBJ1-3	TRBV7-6	CASSLNLVSGNTIYF
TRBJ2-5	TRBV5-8	CASSYRGLGVTQYF
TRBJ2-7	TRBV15	CATSPRSGSSGEQYF
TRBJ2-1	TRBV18	CASSPLIDSNYNEQFF
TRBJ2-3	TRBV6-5	CASSQAGTDTQYF
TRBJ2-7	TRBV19	CASSTDSREQYF
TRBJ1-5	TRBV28	CASTSPRRQPQHF
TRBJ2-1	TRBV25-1	CASSEQGSYNEQFF
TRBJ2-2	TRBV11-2	CASSLEGLASGELFF
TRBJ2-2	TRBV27	CASSFGGWAGGSRNTGELFF
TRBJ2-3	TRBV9	CASRPRDSQPPTDTQYF
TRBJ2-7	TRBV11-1	CASSLPLGQGYEQYF
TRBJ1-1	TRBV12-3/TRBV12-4	CASSLVGVEAFF
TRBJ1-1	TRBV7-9	CASSRGGGRNTEAFF
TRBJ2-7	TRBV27	CASSPRGPYEQYF
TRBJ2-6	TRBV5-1	CASSLVSVSGANVLTF
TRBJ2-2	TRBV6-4	CASSPGTSGTGELFF
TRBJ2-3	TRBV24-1	CATSDLQTDTQYF
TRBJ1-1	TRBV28	CASNTGGTEAFF
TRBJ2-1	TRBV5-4	CASATSPTRRNNEQFF
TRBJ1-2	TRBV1	CTSSHHDRGLIGYTF
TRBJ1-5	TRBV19	CASSIVAGEGQPQHF
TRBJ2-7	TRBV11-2	CASSLLRGARGYEQYF
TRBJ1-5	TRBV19	CASSSTGSERTQPQHF
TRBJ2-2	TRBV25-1	CASRGGTYELFF
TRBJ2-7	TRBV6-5	CASIRTGQNSYEQYF
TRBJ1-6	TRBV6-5	CASSQNGQGGSPLHF
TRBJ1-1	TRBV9	CASSVDESSTEAFF
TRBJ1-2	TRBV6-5	CASSPDRVYGYTF
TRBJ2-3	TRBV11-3	CASSTSRLAGSGTDTQYF
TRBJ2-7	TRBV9	CASSGTSGMLEQYF
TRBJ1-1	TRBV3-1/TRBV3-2	CASSQVDRNTEAFF
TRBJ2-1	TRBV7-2	CASSLDQGHDEQFF
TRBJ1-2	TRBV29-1	CSVEAVPGYTF
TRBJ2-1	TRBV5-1	CASSPGSGGNEQFF
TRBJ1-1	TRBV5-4	CASRPGQTNTEAFF
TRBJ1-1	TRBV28	CASSLMDRRGAFF
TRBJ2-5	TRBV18	CASSPLPSGRGETQYF
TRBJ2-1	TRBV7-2	CASSPGTGYYNEQFF